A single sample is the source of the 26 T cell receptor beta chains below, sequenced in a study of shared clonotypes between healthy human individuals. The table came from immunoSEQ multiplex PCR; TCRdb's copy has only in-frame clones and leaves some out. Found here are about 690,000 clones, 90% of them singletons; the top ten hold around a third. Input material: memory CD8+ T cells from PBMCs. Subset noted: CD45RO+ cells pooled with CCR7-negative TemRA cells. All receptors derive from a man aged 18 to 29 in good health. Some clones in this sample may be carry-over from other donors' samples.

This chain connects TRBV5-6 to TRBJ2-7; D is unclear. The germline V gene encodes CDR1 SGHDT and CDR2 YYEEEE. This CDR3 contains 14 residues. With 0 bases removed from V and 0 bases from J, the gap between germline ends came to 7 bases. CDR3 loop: CASSLVASSYEQYF. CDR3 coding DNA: TGTGCCAGCAGCTTGGTAGCTAGCTCCTACGAGCAGTACTTC.

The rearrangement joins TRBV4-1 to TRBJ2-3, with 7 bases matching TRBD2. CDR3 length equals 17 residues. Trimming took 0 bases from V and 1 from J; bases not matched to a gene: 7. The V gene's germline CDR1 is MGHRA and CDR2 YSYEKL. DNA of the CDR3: TGCGCCAGCAGCCAAGAGGGGGGAGGGCCGCGCACAGATACGCAGTATTTT. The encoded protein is CASSQEGGGPRTDTQYF.

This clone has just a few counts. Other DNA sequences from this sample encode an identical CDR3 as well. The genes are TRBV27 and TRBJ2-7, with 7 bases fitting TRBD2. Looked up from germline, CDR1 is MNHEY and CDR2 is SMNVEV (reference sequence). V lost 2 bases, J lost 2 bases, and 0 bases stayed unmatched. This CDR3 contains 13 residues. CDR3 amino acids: CASSLGLAYEQYF. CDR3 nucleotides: TGTGCCAGCAGTTTAGGACTAGCCTACGAGCAGTACTTC.

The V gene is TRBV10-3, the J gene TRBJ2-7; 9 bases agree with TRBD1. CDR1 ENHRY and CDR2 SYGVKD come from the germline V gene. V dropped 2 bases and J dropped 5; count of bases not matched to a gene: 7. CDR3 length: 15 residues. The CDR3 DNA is TGTGCCATCAGTGAGGATGGGACAGGGAGAGACGAGCAGTACTTC. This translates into CAISEDGTGRDEQYF.

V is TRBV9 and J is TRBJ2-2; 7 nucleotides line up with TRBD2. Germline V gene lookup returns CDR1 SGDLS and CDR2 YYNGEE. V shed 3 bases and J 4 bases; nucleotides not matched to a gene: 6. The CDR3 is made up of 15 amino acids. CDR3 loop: CASSASGGGTGELFF. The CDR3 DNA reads TGTGCCAGCAGCGCATCGGGGGGAGGCACCGGGGAGCTGTTTTTT.

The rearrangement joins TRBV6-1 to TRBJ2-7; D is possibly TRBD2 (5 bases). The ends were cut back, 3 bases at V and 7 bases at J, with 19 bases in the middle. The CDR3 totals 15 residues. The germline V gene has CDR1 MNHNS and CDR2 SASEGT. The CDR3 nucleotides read TGTGCCAGCAGTGAGTATAGAGGGCTGGCGAAGGAGCAGTACTTC. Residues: CASSEYRGLAKEQYF.

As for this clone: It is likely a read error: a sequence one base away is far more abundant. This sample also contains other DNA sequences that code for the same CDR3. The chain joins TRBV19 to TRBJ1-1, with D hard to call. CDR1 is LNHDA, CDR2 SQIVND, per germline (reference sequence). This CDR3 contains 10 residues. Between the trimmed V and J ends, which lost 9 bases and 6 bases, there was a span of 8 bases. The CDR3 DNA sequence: TGTGCCAGCGACGGCCCTGAAGCTTTCTTT. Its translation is CASDGPEAFF.

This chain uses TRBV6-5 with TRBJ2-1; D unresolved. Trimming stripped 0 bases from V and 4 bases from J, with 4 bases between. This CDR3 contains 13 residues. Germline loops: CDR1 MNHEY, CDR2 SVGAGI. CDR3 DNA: TGTGCCAGCAGTTACTCCCTGTACAATGAGCAGTTCTTC. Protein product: CASSYSLYNEQFF.

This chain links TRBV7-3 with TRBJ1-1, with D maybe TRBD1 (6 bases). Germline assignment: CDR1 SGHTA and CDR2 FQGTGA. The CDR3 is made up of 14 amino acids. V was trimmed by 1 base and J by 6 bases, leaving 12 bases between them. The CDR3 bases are TGTGCCAGCAGCTTAATTGCGGGGGCTGCTGAAGCTTTCTTT. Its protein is CASSLIAGAAEAFF.

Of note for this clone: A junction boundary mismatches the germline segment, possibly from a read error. The CDR3 protein is CATSFNDAGDEQFF. CDR3 nucleotides: TGCGCCACCAGCTTCAACGATGCCGGGGATGAGCAGTTCTTC. V and J are TRBV4-3 and TRBJ2-1; maybe TRBD2 (5 bases). This CDR3 has 14 residues. Germline V gene sequence: CDR1 LGHNA, CDR2 YSLEER.

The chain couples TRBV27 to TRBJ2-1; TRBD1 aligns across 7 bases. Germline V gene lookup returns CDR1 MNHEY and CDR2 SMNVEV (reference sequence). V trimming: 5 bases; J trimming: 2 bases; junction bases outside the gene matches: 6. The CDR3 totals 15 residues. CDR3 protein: CASSIGQAPYNEQFF. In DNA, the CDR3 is TGTGCCAGCAGTATCGGACAGGCTCCCTACAATGAGCAGTTCTTC.

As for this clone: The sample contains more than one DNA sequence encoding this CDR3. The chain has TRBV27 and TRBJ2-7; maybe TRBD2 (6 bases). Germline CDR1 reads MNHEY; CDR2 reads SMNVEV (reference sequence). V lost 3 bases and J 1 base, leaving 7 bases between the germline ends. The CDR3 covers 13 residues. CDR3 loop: CASSFGTSYEQYF. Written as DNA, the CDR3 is TGTGCCAGCAGTTTCGGGACTTCCTACGAGCAGTACTTC.

CDR3: CASSPTHLAWGSYNEQFF. CDR3 DNA: TGTGCCAGCTCACCAACACATCTAGCGTGGGGCTCCTACAATGAGCAGTTCTTC. This chain links TRBV18 with TRBJ2-1; possibly TRBD2 for D (6 bases). The germline V gene has CDR1 KGHSH and CDR2 LQKENI. This CDR3 has 18 amino acids. Deletions cut 2 bases from V and 0 bases from J, with 17 bases between.

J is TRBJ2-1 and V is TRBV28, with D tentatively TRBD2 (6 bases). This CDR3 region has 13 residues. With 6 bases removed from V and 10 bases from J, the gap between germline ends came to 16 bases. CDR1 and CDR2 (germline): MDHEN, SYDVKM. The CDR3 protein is CASSLGRRGEQFF. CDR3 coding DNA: TGTGCCAGCAGCCTGGGCCGACGGGGGGAGCAGTTCTTC.

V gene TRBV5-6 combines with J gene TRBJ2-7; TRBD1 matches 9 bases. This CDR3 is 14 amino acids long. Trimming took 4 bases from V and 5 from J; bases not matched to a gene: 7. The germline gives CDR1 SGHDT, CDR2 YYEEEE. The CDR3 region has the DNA TGTGCCAGCAGCGTTGGGACAGGGCGGAACGAGCAGTACTTC. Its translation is CASSVGTGRNEQYF.

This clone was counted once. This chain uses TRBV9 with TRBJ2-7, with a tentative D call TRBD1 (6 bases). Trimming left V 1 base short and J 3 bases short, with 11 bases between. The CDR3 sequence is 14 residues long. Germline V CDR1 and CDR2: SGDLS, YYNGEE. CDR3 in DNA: TGTGCCAGCAGCGTAACAGGGACGGGCTACGAGCAGTACTTC. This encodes CASSVTGTGYEQYF.

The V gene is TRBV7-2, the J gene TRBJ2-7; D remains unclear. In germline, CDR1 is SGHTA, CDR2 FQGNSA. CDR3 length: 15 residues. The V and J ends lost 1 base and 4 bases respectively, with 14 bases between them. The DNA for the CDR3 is TGTGCCAGCAGCTTAGGGACCACGGTGGGGTACGAGCAGTACTTC. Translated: CASSLGTTVGYEQYF.

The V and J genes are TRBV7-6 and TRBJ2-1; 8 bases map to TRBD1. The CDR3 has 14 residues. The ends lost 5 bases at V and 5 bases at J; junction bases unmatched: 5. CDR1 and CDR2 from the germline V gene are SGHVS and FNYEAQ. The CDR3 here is CASSLRGRDNEQFF. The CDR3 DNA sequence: TGTGCCAGCAGCCTCAGGGGGCGGGACAATGAGCAGTTCTTC.

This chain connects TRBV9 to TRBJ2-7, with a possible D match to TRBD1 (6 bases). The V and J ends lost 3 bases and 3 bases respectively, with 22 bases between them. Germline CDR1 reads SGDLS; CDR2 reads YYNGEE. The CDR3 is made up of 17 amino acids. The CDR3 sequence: CASSGLPPPQGNYEQYF. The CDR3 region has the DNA TGTGCCAGCAGCGGCCTCCCCCCTCCGCAGGGGAACTACGAGCAGTACTTC.

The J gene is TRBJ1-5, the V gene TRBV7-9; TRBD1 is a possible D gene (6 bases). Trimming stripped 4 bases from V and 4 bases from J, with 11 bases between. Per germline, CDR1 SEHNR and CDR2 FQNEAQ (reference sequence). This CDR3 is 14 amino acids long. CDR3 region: CASSSRDNNQPQHF. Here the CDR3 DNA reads TGTGCCAGCAGCTCCCGGGACAATAATCAGCCCCAGCATTTT. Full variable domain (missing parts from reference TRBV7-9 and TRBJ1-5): DTGVSQNPRHKITKRGQNVTFRCDPISEHNRLYWYRQTLGQGPEFLTYFQNEAQLEKSRLLSDRFSAERPKGSFSTLEIQRTEQGDSAMYLCASSSRDNNQPQHFGDGTRLSIL.

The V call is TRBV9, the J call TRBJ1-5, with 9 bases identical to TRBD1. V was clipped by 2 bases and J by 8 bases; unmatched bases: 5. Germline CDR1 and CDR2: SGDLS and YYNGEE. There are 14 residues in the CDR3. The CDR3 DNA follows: TGTGCCAGCAGCGTGGGGGACAGGGTGGAGCCCCAGCATTTT. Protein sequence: CASSVGDRVEPQHF.

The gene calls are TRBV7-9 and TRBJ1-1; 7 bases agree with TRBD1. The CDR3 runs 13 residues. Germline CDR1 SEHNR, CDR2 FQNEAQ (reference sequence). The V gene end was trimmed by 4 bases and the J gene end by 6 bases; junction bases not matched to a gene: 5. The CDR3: CASSSQGGAEAFF. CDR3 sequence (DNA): TGTGCCAGCAGCTCTCAAGGGGGCGCTGAAGCTTTCTTT.

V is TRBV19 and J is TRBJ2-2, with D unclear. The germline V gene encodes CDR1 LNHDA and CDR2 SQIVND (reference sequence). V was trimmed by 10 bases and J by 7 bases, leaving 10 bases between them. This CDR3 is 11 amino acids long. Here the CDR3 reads CATGLGGELFF. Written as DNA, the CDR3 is TGTGCCACCGGTCTGGGCGGGGAGCTGTTTTTT.

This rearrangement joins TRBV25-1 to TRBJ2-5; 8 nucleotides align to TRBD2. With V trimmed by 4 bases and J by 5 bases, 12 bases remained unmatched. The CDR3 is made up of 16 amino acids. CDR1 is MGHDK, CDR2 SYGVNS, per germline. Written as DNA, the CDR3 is TGTGCCAGCAGTGCCGGGGGGGACACCTCCTGGGAGACCCAGTACTTC. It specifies CASSAGGDTSWETQYF.

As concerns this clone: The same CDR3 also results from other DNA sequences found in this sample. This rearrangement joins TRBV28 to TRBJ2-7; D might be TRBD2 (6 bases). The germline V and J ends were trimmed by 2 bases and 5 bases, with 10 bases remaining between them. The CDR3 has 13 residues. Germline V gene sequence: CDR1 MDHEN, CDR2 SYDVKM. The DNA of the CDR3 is TGTGCCAGCAGTTTAGCGGGAACCCACGAGCAGTACTTC. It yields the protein CASSLAGTHEQYF. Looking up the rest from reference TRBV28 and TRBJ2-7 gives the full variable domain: DVKVTQSSRYLVKRTGEKVFLECVQDMDHENMFWYRQDPGLGLRLIYFSYDVKMKEKGDIPEGYSVSREKKERFSLILESASTNQTSMYLCASSLAGTHEQYFGPGTRLTVT.

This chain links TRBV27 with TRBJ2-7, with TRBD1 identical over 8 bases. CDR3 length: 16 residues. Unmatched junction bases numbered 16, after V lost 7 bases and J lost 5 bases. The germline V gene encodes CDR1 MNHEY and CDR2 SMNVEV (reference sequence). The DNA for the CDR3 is TGTGCCAGCATGCCAGGGGGCCGGGTAGAGGTCCACGAGCAGTACTTC. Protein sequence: CASMPGGRVEVHEQYF.